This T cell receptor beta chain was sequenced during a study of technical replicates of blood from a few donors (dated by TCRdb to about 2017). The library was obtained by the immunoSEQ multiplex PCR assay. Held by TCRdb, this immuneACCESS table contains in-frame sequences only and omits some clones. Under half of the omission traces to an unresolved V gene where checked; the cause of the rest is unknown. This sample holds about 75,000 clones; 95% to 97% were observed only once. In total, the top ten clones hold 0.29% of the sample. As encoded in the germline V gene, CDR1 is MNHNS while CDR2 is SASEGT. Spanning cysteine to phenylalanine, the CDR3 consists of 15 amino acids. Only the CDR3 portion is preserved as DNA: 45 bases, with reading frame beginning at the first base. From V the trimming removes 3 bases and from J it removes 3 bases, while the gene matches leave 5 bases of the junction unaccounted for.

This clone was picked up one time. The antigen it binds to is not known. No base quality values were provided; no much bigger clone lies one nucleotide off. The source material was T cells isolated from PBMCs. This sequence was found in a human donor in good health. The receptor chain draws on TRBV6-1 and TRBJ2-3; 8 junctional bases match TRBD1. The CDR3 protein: CASSEWTGRTDTQYF. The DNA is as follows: TGTGCCAGCAGTGAGTGGACAGGGAGGACAGATACGCAGTATTTT.